Following are 27 T cell receptor beta chains from one sample sequenced in a study of T cells in Graves' hyperthyroidism and ophthalmopathy. The CDR3 regions of TCR beta were amplified from RNA transcripts. First-round RT-PCR with HTBI primers amplified the TCR CDR3 region. MiXCR, applied by TCRdb to the multiplex PCR reads, yields one record per CDR3 protein. The sample comprises some 570,000 distinct CDR3 sequences, under 20% of which are singletons, and 17% rests with the top ten. Material for sequencing was blood. The source is a woman between 18 and 29 years old with Graves' ophthalmopathy.

The chain is built from TRBV7-3 and TRBJ2-5, with 11 bases that match TRBD2. V lost 2 bases, J lost 5 bases, and 7 bases stayed unmatched. CDR3 length equals 16 residues. Per the germline V gene, CDR1 is SGHTA and CDR2 is FQGTGA. For the CDR3, the DNA is TGTGCCAGCAGCTTACATAGCGGGAGGGCCGGTGAGACCCAGTACTTC. It yields the protein CASSLHSGRAGETQYF.

The V gene is TRBV27, the J gene TRBJ2-7; no clear D. Germline CDR1 is MNHEY and CDR2 is SMNVEV (reference sequence). The ends were cut back, 2 bases at V and 4 bases at J, with 15 bases in the middle. The CDR3 is made up of 15 amino acids. Here the CDR3 reads CASSLRRPNFYEQYF. The DNA of the CDR3 is TGTGCCAGCAGTTTACGACGGCCGAACTTTTACGAGCAGTACTTC.

This clonotype showed up many times. A much larger clone sits a single nucleotide away, making a read error possible. The chain couples TRBV30 to TRBJ2-1; D not resolved. Trimming removed 2 bases from V and 7 bases from J, with 3 bases in between. This CDR3 comprises 10 residues. From germline, CDR1 is GTSNPN and CDR2 SVGIG (reference sequence). The chain's CDR3 is CAWSWNEQFF. In DNA form, the CDR3 reads TGTGCCTGGAGTTGGAATGAGCAGTTCTTC.

Details on this clonotype: This may be a read error: a much more frequent sequence differs by one nucleotide. The chain uses TRBV2 and TRBJ1-2, with TRBD1 as a possible D gene (5 bases). Germline V gives CDR1 SNHLY, CDR2 FYNNEI. Trimming removed 4 bases at V and 8 bases at J, with 20 bases between. This CDR3 has 15 residues. Here the CDR3 reads CASSGDQGDALGYTF. In DNA, the CDR3 is TGTGCCAGCAGTGGAGATCAGGGTGACGCGCTCGGCTACACCTTC.

There are many counts of this clonotype. The J gene is TRBJ1-1, the V gene TRBV5-1; the D is unclear. The germline V gene has CDR1 SGHRS and CDR2 YFSETQ. This CDR3 region has 15 residues. V lost 1 base and J 4 bases, leaving 14 bases between the germline ends. The CDR3 DNA sequence: TGCGCCAGCAGCTTGTCTCGGGTAGAGAGCACTGAAGCTTTCTTT. Its translation: CASSLSRVESTEAFF.

The sample holds many counts of this clonotype. This chain links TRBV9 with TRBJ2-1; 7 nucleotides line up with TRBD2. CDR3 length: 15 amino acids. J lost 6 bases, V lost 4 bases, and 10 bases had no gene match. The germline V gene encodes CDR1 SGDLS and CDR2 YYNGEE. The CDR3, as DNA: TGTGCCAGCAGCCCTACTAGCGAATTTTCCAATGAGCAGTTCTTC. Its protein is CASSPTSEFSNEQFF.

J is TRBJ2-5 and V is TRBV5-1; D possibly corresponds to TRBD2 (6 bases). V shed 0 bases and J shed 4 bases, with 10 bases lying between them. The CDR3 spans 14 residues. In germline, CDR1 is SGHRS, CDR2 YFSETQ. The chain's CDR3 is CASSLEAGTETQYF. CDR3 in DNA: TGCGCCAGCAGCTTGGAGGCGGGGACAGAGACCCAGTACTTC. The whole variable domain, filled in from reference TRBV5-1 and TRBJ2-5, reads KAGVTQTPRYLIKTRGQQVTLSCSPISGHRSVSWYQQTPGQGLQFLFEYFSETQRNKGNFPGRFSGRQFSNSRSEMNVSTLELGDSALYLCASSLEAGTETQYFGPGTRLLVL.

Only one count was recorded for this clonotype. The chain links TRBV10-3 to TRBJ2-7; 7 bases align to TRBD2. The CDR3 spans 15 residues. Germline loops: CDR1 ENHRY, CDR2 SYGVKD. After removal of 8 bases from V and 2 bases from J, the junction contained 12 bases not matched to a gene. The CDR3 region has the DNA TGTGCCATCGGGGAGGCCGGGAGGATCCCCTACGAGCAGTACTTC. Its protein is CAIGEAGRIPYEQYF.

This rearrangement joins TRBV5-5 to TRBJ2-2; tentatively, D is TRBD1 (7 bases). The germline V gene has CDR1 SGHKS and CDR2 YYEKEE (reference sequence). The CDR3 covers 16 residues. The ends were cut back, 3 bases at V and 4 bases at J, with 16 bases in the middle. The CDR3 nucleotides read TGTGCCAGCAGCTACGGCCCTCAGGGGGGCACCGGGGAGCTGTTTTTT. Translation: CASSYGPQGGTGELFF.

The chain couples TRBV28 to TRBJ1-1, with no clear D. V was pared by 5 bases and J by 4 bases, with 17 bases between. Germline assignment: CDR1 MDHEN and CDR2 SYDVKM. The CDR3 has 15 residues. The CDR3 loop is CASSVSLPRSTEAFF. DNA of the CDR3: TGTGCCAGCAGTGTCAGCCTGCCCCGAAGCACTGAAGCTTTCTTT.

This clonotype was counted at least ten times. V and J are TRBV6-1 and TRBJ2-1; TRBD2 matches at 9 bases. This CDR3 spans 16 amino acids. V shed 5 bases, J shed 3 bases, and the junction held 8 bases outside the gene matches. Germline-derived CDR1 and CDR2 are MNHNS and SASEGT. The CDR3 DNA follows: TGTGCCAGCAGTCGGAGGGGGACTAGCAGCTACAATGAGCAGTTCTTC. It codes for CASSRRGTSSYNEQFF.

This clonotype appeared once. This could be a read error, since a much larger clone is one nucleotide away. V and J are TRBV13 and TRBJ1-1; TRBD1 agrees at 9 bases. Trimming cost V 5 bases and J 3 bases; bases outside gene matches: 4. This CDR3 has 14 amino acids. Germline CDR1 and CDR2: PRHDT and FYEKMQ (reference sequence). The CDR3 sequence: CASSPRDRDTEAFF. The CDR3 DNA reads as TGTGCCAGCAGCCCCCGGGACAGGGACACTGAAGCTTTCTTT.

The chain carries TRBV20-1 and TRBJ2-5, with TRBD2 identical over 9 bases. The CDR3 has 14 amino acids. Germline V lookup: CDR1 DFQATT, CDR2 SNEGSKA (reference sequence). The ends lost 6 bases at V and 2 bases at J; junction bases unmatched: 7. The CDR3 DNA follows: TGCAGTGCCAGCAGGCTAGCGGGACAAGAGACCCAGTACTTC. Protein product: CSASRLAGQETQYF.

The gene calls are TRBV19 and TRBJ1-5, with a tentative D call TRBD1 (5 bases). Germline CDR1 reads LNHDA; CDR2 reads SQIVND (reference sequence). CDR3 length equals 12 residues. DNA of the CDR3: TGTGCGTCCCGGGTGGGGGATCAGCCCCAGCATTTT. Its protein product is CASRVGDQPQHF.

At least ten counts were recorded for this clonotype. The rearrangement uses TRBV27 and TRBJ2-3; 7 bases agree with TRBD2. The V segment lost 3 bases and the J segment 7 bases; nucleotides outside the gene matches: 13. The CDR3 spans 16 residues. Germline V CDR1 and CDR2: MNHEY, SMNVEV (reference sequence). The CDR3 nucleotides are TGTGCCAGCAGTTTTGGCCACCCTGAAGCGGGGAATACGCAGTATTTT. Its translation is CASSFGHPEAGNTQYF.

This clonotype showed up just a few times. This may be a read error, as it is one base from a much larger clone. The genes are TRBV3-1 and TRBJ2-5; no clear D. Trimming removed 3 bases at V and 3 bases at J, with 2 bases between. The CDR3 contains 11 residues. Germline lookup yields CDR1 LGHDT and CDR2 YNNKEL (reference sequence). Here the CDR3 DNA reads TGTGCCAGCAGCCATAAAGAGACCCAGTACTTC. Protein product: CASSHKETQYF.

This clonotype was observed many times. The chain couples TRBV7-2 to TRBJ1-5; TRBD1 aligns across 11 bases. V lost 5 bases and J lost 4; bases outside the gene matches: 1. CDR3 length: 14 amino acids. Germline CDR1 reads SGHTA; CDR2 reads FQGNSA. The DNA of the CDR3 is TGTGCCAGCAGCGGGACAGGGGGGAATCAGCCCCAGCATTTT. Translation: CASSGTGGNQPQHF.

This clonotype was observed many times. The genes are TRBV12-3 or TRBV12-4 and TRBJ1-1; D is undetermined. The CDR3 contains 12 residues. Trimming stripped 5 bases from V and 4 bases from J, with 8 bases between. The CDR3 protein is CASSRTVTEAFF. The CDR3 DNA sequence: TGTGCCAGCAGTCGGACCGTCACTGAAGCTTTCTTT.

This clonotype was detected a few times. V and J are TRBV20-1 and TRBJ2-4, with D tentatively TRBD1 (6 bases). This CDR3 spans 16 amino acids. Trimming shortened V by 5 bases and J by 1 base, and 18 bases separated the two germline ends. Germline V CDR1 and CDR2: DFQATT, SNEGSKA (reference sequence). The CDR3 DNA sequence: TGCAGTGCTCATGGGTGGGGGCAGGGGGCCAAAAACATTCAGTACTTC. This sequence encodes CSAHGWGQGAKNIQYF.

At least ten counts were recorded for this clonotype. The chain is built from TRBV7-9 and TRBJ2-3, with D possibly TRBD2 on 5 matching bases. V dropped 5 bases and J dropped 4 bases, with 13 bases sitting between them. This CDR3 contains 14 residues. From germline, CDR1 is SEHNR and CDR2 FQNEAQ (reference sequence). In DNA, the CDR3 is TGTGCCAGCAGCGCTCCGGGGTGGCCAGATACGCAGTATTTT. Encoded protein: CASSAPGWPDTQYF.

The sample holds many counts of this clonotype. V is TRBV27 and J is TRBJ1-1; D remains ambiguous. The CDR3 spans 17 residues. Trimming took off 0 bases at V and 0 bases at J, with 14 bases between the two ends. CDR1 MNHEY and CDR2 SMNVEV come from the germline V gene (reference sequence). CDR3 nucleotides: TGTGCCAGCAGTTTATCCTTGTCTACCTTGATGAACACTGAAGCTTTCTTT. It translates to CASSLSLSTLMNTEAFF.

The chain carries TRBV7-9 and TRBJ2-3; possibly TRBD1 for D (6 bases). The CDR3 has 15 residues. The ends were cut back, 4 bases at V and 1 base at J, with 12 bases in the middle. Looked up from germline, CDR1 is SEHNR and CDR2 is FQNEAQ (reference sequence). CDR3 loop: CASSSGQLRTDTQYF. CDR3 in DNA: TGTGCCAGCAGCTCTGGACAGCTTCGCACAGATACGCAGTATTTT.

The chain has TRBV6-5 and TRBJ2-5; 7 nucleotides align to TRBD2. This CDR3 contains 17 residues. The V segment lost 0 bases and the J segment 2 bases; nucleotides outside the gene matches: 9. Germline V lookup: CDR1 MNHEY, CDR2 SVGAGI. This CDR3 is CASSYSGLAALQETQYF. DNA for the CDR3: TGTGCCAGCAGTTACTCAGGGCTAGCGGCCCTACAAGAGACCCAGTACTTC.

V is TRBV15 and J is TRBJ2-3, with TRBD2 as a possible D gene (5 bases). Germline V lookup: CDR1 LNHNV, CDR2 YYDKDF (reference sequence). The V gene lost 0 bases and the J gene lost 1 base, with 14 bases spanning the gap. This CDR3 region has 17 residues. The CDR3 region is CATSRDPNRRGTDTQYF. In DNA, the CDR3 is TGTGCCACCAGCAGAGATCCTAATCGGCGGGGCACAGATACGCAGTATTTT.

This clonotype was counted at least ten times. The V call is TRBV5-1, the J call TRBJ1-2, with a tentative D call TRBD1 (6 bases). Deletions cut 6 bases from V and 0 bases from J, with 12 bases between. CDR1 SGHRS and CDR2 YFSETQ come from the germline V gene. The CDR3 is 14 amino acids. The CDR3 DNA reads as TGCGCCAGCACCCCGACAGGAGCTAACTATGGCTACACCTTC. Protein product: CASTPTGANYGYTF.

This clonotype has just a few counts. The chain has TRBV7-6 and TRBJ1-5; 8 bases are a match to TRBD1. V was pared by 0 bases and J by 4 bases, with 8 bases of the junction left unmatched. This CDR3 has 17 amino acids. CDR1 and CDR2 (germline): SGHVS, FNYEAQ. The CDR3 spells CASSLALSHRGNQPQHF. CDR3 sequence (DNA): TGTGCCAGCAGCTTAGCGCTCAGTCACAGGGGGAATCAGCCCCAGCATTTT.

The chain employs TRBV27 and TRBJ1-1; TRBD1 agrees at 10 bases. Germline trimming cut 4 bases from V and 6 bases from J; bases unmatched to any gene: 8. The CDR3 runs to 15 residues. Germline lookup yields CDR1 MNHEY and CDR2 SMNVEV (reference sequence). The DNA of the CDR3 is TGTGCCAGCAGTTCCCTTGACAGGGGGCTGCCTGAAGCTTTCTTT. As protein: CASSSLDRGLPEAFF.